This T cell receptor beta chain comes out of a study of chemoradiotherapy in HPV16-positive cancers. This clone showed up just once. The antigen remains undetermined. V lost 0 bases and J 2 bases, leaving 8 bases between the germline ends. Germline-derived CDR1 and CDR2 are SGHAT and FQNNGV. The CDR3 sequence is 15 residues long. Findings and caveats of the study: For HPV16-positive patients, expanding HPV-responsive T cells associated with longer recurrence-free survival.

Using immunoSEQ multiplex PCR, the repertoire was profiled, and TCRdb retains in-frame clones only, with some absent. The sample contains 25,000 to 40,000 clones, approximately 88% of which appear only once. The chain recombines TRBV11-2 with TRBJ1-5; D is ambiguous. The receptor comes from a human donor with HPV-associated anogenital cancer. This material consisted of blood, taken from a patient who underwent chemoradiotherapy. The CDR3 region has the DNA TGTGCCAGCAGCTTAGATTTGGGAGGCAATCAGCCCCAGCATTTT. This translates into CASSLDLGGNQPQHF.